The 5 T cell receptor beta chains below were found in one sample sequenced in a study of siplizumab effects on memory and regulatory T cells (dated by TCRdb to between 2018 and 2021). Library preparation was by the immunoSEQ multiplex PCR assay. The immuneACCESS repertoire file appears here via TCRdb, limited to in-frame rearrangements. These files lack a portion of the clones; in checked studies, under half of the deficit traces to unresolved V genes, and the cause of the others is not known. A total of nearly 85,000 clones appear in this sample, around 93% of them only once. The biggest ten clones account for 18% of the sample. The material sequenced was CD8+ T cells sorted from blood. The receptors stem from a human donor in good health.

The rearrangement joins TRBV5-8 to TRBJ2-4, with TRBD1 matching 7 bases. Losses at the gene ends were 0 bases for V and 7 bases for J; bases not matched to a gene: 4. The CDR3 extends over 14 amino acids. Germline-derived CDR1 and CDR2 are SGHTS and YDEGEE. CDR3 region: CASSLGQGANIQYF. The CDR3 DNA is TGTGCCAGCAGCTTGGGACAGGGAGCGAACATTCAGTACTTC.

The chain has TRBV19 and TRBJ2-3; no firm D call. Germline V gene sequence: CDR1 LNHDA, CDR2 SQIVND (reference sequence). The ends were cut back, 4 bases at V and 0 bases at J, with 5 bases in the middle. CDR3 size: 13 residues. CDR3 residues: CASSTTSTDTQYF. The CDR3 bases are TGTGCCAGTAGTACAACGAGCACAGATACGCAGTATTTT.

V gene TRBV11-2 combines with J gene TRBJ1-1; possibly TRBD1 for D (5 bases). There are 13 residues in the CDR3. Trimming took off 0 bases at V and 8 bases at J, with 10 bases between the two ends. Germline V CDR1 and CDR2: SGHAT, FQNNGV. This CDR3 is CASSLDSAGEAFF. The DNA for the CDR3 is TGTGCCAGCAGCTTAGATTCAGCAGGGGAAGCTTTCTTT.

The chain links TRBV7-9 to TRBJ2-1, with unresolved D. The CDR3 has 13 amino acids. Trimming pared 1 base from V and 6 bases from J, leaving 7 bases between. Germline V CDR1 and CDR2: SEHNR, FQNEAQ (reference sequence). CDR3 in amino acids: CASSLDVANEQFF. The CDR3 nucleotides are TGTGCCAGCAGCTTAGACGTTGCCAATGAGCAGTTCTTC.

This chain connects TRBV19 to TRBJ2-1, with D perhaps TRBD2 (6 bases). Germline values: CDR1 LNHDA, CDR2 SQIVND (reference sequence). V shed 4 bases and J shed 6 bases, with 10 bases lying between them. The length of the CDR3 is 13 residues. The CDR3 protein is CASSTSLANEQFF. The CDR3 DNA reads as TGTGCCAGTAGTACCTCACTAGCCAATGAGCAGTTCTTC.